Included here is one TCR beta chain sequence, with context. No antigen is known for it. RNA was extracted and reverse transcribed into cDNA as the sequencing template. Produced via immunoSEQ multiplex PCR; TCRdb's table is partial and in-frame only. The sample shows roughly 200,000 clones, about 60% of them seen only once. These data belong to a study of CD8+ T cells in alopecia areata. Whole-study results and caveats: Lesional tissue from the scalp (especially in alopecia totalis/universalis) showed higher clonality than normal scalp.

Treatment reported: oral pan-JAK inhibitor, 5-10 mg twice daily. Alopecia areata patients provided lesional scalp punch biopsies and peripheral blood. The sample was CD8+ T cells sorted from blood, taken at week 24, from a patient treated with tofacitinib. This TCR came from a human donor with alopecia areata.

Written as DNA, the CDR3 is TGTGCCAGCAGTTCCCGGTCGGGGGGGGCGCAGTATTTT. Translated, it gives CASSSRSGGAQYF. The V and J genes are TRBV13 and TRBJ2-3; TRBD2 agrees at 8 bases. With 6 bases clipped from V and 10 bases from J, the junction kept 9 bases outside the gene matches. The CDR3 has 13 residues. Germline V gives CDR1 PRHDT, CDR2 FYEKMQ (reference sequence).